This T cell receptor (beta chain) was sequenced for a study of tumor and adjacent non-tumor tissue in lung cancer. The wider study: Histology: 12 adenocarcinoma, a couple of squamous cell carcinoma, 1 small cell lung cancer. Samples averaged around 4 million productive TCRbeta reads each.

A modified ARM-PCR protocol with three rounds of nested PCR amplified TCRbeta. TCRdb fed the multiplex PCR reads into MiXCR, producing one record per CDR3 protein. The sample carries about 76,000 distinct CDR3 sequences, around 70% recorded once. This clonotype was detected only a few times. Its antigen is unidentified. Study-wide findings and caveats: Normal lung showed higher cumulative top 100 clone frequency than tumor.

The template was RNA from unsorted bulk tissue. Newly diagnosed lung cancer patients had thoracic surgery in China, August–late 2014, without prior chemotherapy. Material for sequencing was lung tumor tissue. The receptor's source is a woman in her sixties or seventies with non-small cell lung cancer.

CDR3 region: CSARDPPYYGTAEANEQFF. The CDR3 DNA follows: TGCAGTGCTAGAGATCCTCCGTACTACGGGACTGCCGAGGCGAATGAGCAGTTCTTC. This chain links TRBV20-1 with TRBJ2-1; D possibly corresponds to TRBD2 (6 bases). The V gene lost 0 bases and the J gene lost 7 bases, with 28 bases spanning the gap. The CDR3 extends over 19 amino acids. CDR1 and CDR2 (germline): DFQATT, SNEGSKA (reference sequence).